These 8 T cell receptor beta chains were sequenced from one sample in a study of blood T cell repertoires in COVID-19 (dated by TCRdb to the early 2020s). Libraries were made using the immunoSEQ multiplex PCR assay. Entries here come from immuneACCESS through TCRdb and include only in-frame sequences with V and J called. Some clones fail to appear in such tables; in the studies checked, an unresolved V gene covers under half of the shortfall, and the cause of the remainder is unknown. This sample comprises about 100,000 clones, over 75% of them detected only once. The top ten hold around 13% of the sample. The specimen was peripheral blood. These receptors originate from a human donor in a cohort sampled during active COVID-19.

The chain couples TRBV10-1 to TRBJ1-1; 7 bases are shared with TRBD1. Germline CDR1 is WNHNN and CDR2 is SYGVQD (reference sequence). V lost 8 bases, J lost 1 base, and 10 bases stayed unmatched. The CDR3 contains 15 residues. The CDR3 is CASEIMGTENTEAFF. The DNA for the CDR3 is TGCGCCAGCGAAATAATGGGGACAGAGAACACTGAAGCTTTCTTT.

In this sample, this clone turned up once. The chain uses TRBV19 and TRBJ1-4; no reliable D call. The CDR3 is 15 amino acids. Trimming stripped 5 bases from V and 2 bases from J, with 12 bases between. CDR1 and CDR2 from the germline V gene are LNHDA and SQIVND (reference sequence). The CDR3 sequence: CASSLAQTTNEKLFF. Here the CDR3 DNA reads TGTGCCAGTAGTCTCGCGCAGACTACTAATGAAAAACTGTTTTTT.

The chain recombines TRBV10-3 with TRBJ2-1; 9 bases line up with TRBD1. The V gene's germline CDR1 is ENHRY and CDR2 SYGVKD. CDR3 length: 13 residues. The V and J ends lost 4 bases and 7 bases, in that order; junction bases with no gene match: 2. The CDR3 loop is CAISVDRGNEQFF. Written as DNA, the CDR3 is TGTGCCATCAGTGTAGACAGGGGGAATGAGCAGTTCTTC.

This chain links TRBV30 with TRBJ1-1; 7 nucleotides align to TRBD1. CDR3 length equals 14 residues. Per germline, CDR1 GTSNPN and CDR2 SVGIG (reference sequence). Trimming cost V 5 bases and J 4 bases; bases outside gene matches: 10. CDR3 amino acids: CAWGRQGSGTEAFF. For the CDR3, the DNA is TGTGCCTGGGGGAGACAGGGATCGGGCACTGAAGCTTTCTTT.

The rearrangement links TRBV28 to TRBJ1-1; no clear D. The CDR3 is 12 amino acids. Per germline, CDR1 MDHEN and CDR2 SYDVKM. V was clipped by 3 bases and J by 4 bases, with 6 bases between them. CDR3 coding DNA: TGTGCCAGCAGTTTGCGGGGCACTGAAGCTTTCTTT. It is translated as CASSLRGTEAFF.

The J gene is TRBJ2-7, the V gene TRBV5-1, with 10 bases aligning to TRBD1. The germline gives CDR1 SGHRS, CDR2 YFSETQ. CDR3 size: 16 residues. Losses at the gene ends were 0 bases for V and 5 bases for J; bases not matched to a gene: 8. CDR3 in amino acids: CASSLGPGQGIHEQYF. The CDR3 bases are TGCGCCAGCAGCTTGGGACCGGGACAGGGGATCCACGAGCAGTACTTC.

The chain links TRBV12-1 to TRBJ1-2. TRBV12-1 is recorded as a pseudogene. This CDR3 region has 8 residues. CDR3 in DNA: TGTGCCGGGGGGGCGAGCACCTTC. Translated, it gives CAGGASTF.

The chain recombines TRBV10-3 with TRBJ1-4; 10 nucleotides agree with TRBD1. Germline V gene lookup returns CDR1 ENHRY and CDR2 SYGVKD. The CDR3 is 15 residues long. Trimming at V came to 6 bases and at J to 6 bases, leaving 7 bases not matched to a gene. The CDR3 spells CAISPSGTGDEKLFF. The DNA of the CDR3 is TGTGCCATCAGCCCTAGCGGGACAGGGGATGAAAAACTGTTTTTT.